These T cell receptor beta chains were read from a single sample in a study of blood T cells in healthy people across ages. TCRdb processed the 5' RACE reads anew with MiXCR; each CDR3 protein has one entry. This sample yields 550,000 to 800,000 distinct CDR3 sequences, of which 20% to 25% are seen a single time; 3% to 4.5% belongs to the top ten. Sequenced: blood. The receptors here all came from a man between 70 and 80 years old in good health. Both conserved end residues are part of each CDR3. A D gene is named only where the DNA matches it firmly. Expanded clones are given a class, and other clones once, few, many or no size at all.

>13|NA|TRBJ2-7|TRBD2|TRBV18
CATAGGVENEQYF
TGTGCCACCGCGGGGGGAGTCGAGAACGAGCAGTACTTC
>12|few|TRBJ2-5|NA|TRBV20-1
CSAREVLETQYF
TGCAGTGCTAGAGAGGTACTGGAGACCCAGTACTTC
>16|NA|TRBJ2-1|TRBD2|TRBV12-3/TRBV12-4
CASSGSGTSGYNEQFF
TGTGCCAGCAGCGGGAGTGGGACTAGCGGATACAATGAGCAGTTCTTC
>12|few|TRBJ2-3|NA|TRBV2
CASRPSRDTQYF
TGTGCCAGCAGACCGTCCCGTGATACGCAGTATTTT
>17|few|TRBJ2-3|TRBD2|TRBV4-1
CASSQTATSGTTDTQYF
TGCGCCAGCAGCCAGACGGCGACTAGCGGGACCACAGATACGCAGTATTTT
>15|NA|TRBJ1-1|NA|TRBV3-1
CASSQDFRMNTEAFF
TGTGCCAGCAGCCAAGATTTCAGGATGAACACTGAAGCTTTCTTT
>16|NA|TRBJ2-1|TRBD2|TRBV9
CASSVQREGLYDEQFF
TGTGCCAGCAGCGTACAGCGGGAGGGCCTGTATGATGAGCAGTTCTTC
>17|few|TRBJ1-4|NA|TRBV5-1
CASSLALRTATNEKLFF
TGCGCCAGCAGCTTGGCCCTCCGGACCGCAACTAATGAAAAACTGTTTTTT
>15|many|TRBJ2-4|NA|TRBV7-9
CASSLSGGAKNIQYF
TGCGCCAGCAGCTTGAGTGGGGGTGCCAAAAACATTCAGTACTTC
>13|few|TRBJ2-1|TRBD2|TRBV20-1
CSVQRGRSDEQFF
TGCAGTGTACAGCGGGGCCGTTCAGATGAGCAGTTCTTC
>12|NA|TRBJ2-7|NA|TRBV20-1
CSARRTSYEQYF
TGCAGTGCTAGACGTACTAGTTACGAGCAGTACTTC
>14|NA|TRBJ2-5|NA|TRBV7-9
CASSLDPVQETQYF
TGTGCCAGCAGCTTAGACCCCGTCCAAGAGACCCAGTACTTC
>12|NA|TRBJ2-5|NA|TRBV3-1
CANSPGEETQYF
TGTGCCAACAGCCCCGGGGAAGAGACCCAGTACTTC
>15|NA|TRBJ2-5|NA|TRBV3-1
CASSQPGTSQETQYF
TGTGCCAGCAGCCAACCCGGGACATCCCAAGAGACCCAGTACTTC
>14|few|TRBJ2-5|NA|TRBV20-1
CSARNLRGSETQYF
TGCAGTGCTAGAAATCTTCGGGGTTCAGAGACCCAGTACTTC
>15|NA|TRBJ1-1|NA|TRBV6-6
CASSSGGDMNTEAFF
TGTGCCAGCAGTTCGGGAGGGGACATGAACACTGAAGCTTTCTTT
>14|many|TRBJ2-5|NA|TRBV20-1
CSSQSYAPQETQYF
TGCAGTTCCCAAAGCTATGCGCCCCAAGAGACCCAGTACTTC
>15|few|TRBJ1-3|NA|TRBV20-1
CSAPSGPTVGNTIYF
TGCAGTGCTCCTTCCGGGCCGACAGTAGGAAACACCATATATTTT
>15|NA|TRBJ2-1|NA|TRBV21-1
CASSTLAGDYNEQFF
TGTGCCAGCAGCACGCTAGCGGGAGACTACAATGAGCAGTTCTTC
>15|few|TRBJ1-5|NA|TRBV6-2/TRBV6-3
CASSHTGQLFQPQHF
TGTGCCAGCAGCCATACGGGGCAGCTTTTTCAGCCCCAGCATTTT
>12|NA|TRBJ2-3|NA|TRBV6-6
CATFQGTDTQYF
TGTGCCACCTTTCAAGGGACAGATACGCAGTATTTT
>12|NA|TRBJ2-7|NA|TRBV28
CASSLAIGERYF
TGTGCCAGCAGTTTGGCTATCGGCGAGCGGTACTTC
>14|NA|TRBJ1-1|NA|TRBV12-3/TRBV12-4
CASSLAWLNTEAFF
TGTGCCAGCAGTTTAGCCTGGTTGAACACTGAAGCTTTCTTT
>15|NA|TRBJ2-1|NA|TRBV12-3/TRBV12-4
CASSTDSYSYNEQFF
TGTGCCAGCAGTACGGACAGCTACTCCTACAATGAGCAGTTCTTC
>14|NA|TRBJ1-6|NA|TRBV12-3/TRBV12-4
CASSPFRKDSPLHF
TGTGCCAGCAGCCCCTTCCGGAAGGATTCACCCCTCCACTTT
>16|few|TRBJ2-7|TRBD1|TRBV20-1
CSARDDRGLNSYEQYF
TGCAGTGCTAGAGATGACAGGGGGCTGAACTCCTACGAGCAGTACTTC
>11|few|TRBJ2-1|NA|TRBV5-1
CASGGENEQFF
TGCGCCAGCGGCGGAGAGAATGAGCAGTTCTTC
>14|few|TRBJ2-5|NA|TRBV6-6
CASGPGDLEETQYF
TGTGCCAGCGGCCCTGGTGATCTAGAAGAGACCCAGTACTTC
>15|NA|TRBJ2-3|NA|TRBV6-2/TRBV6-3
CASRARDRVIDTQYF
TGTGCCAGCAGGGCCCGGGATAGAGTTATAGATACGCAGTATTTT